This T cell receptor (beta chain) was captured in a study of spatial heterogeneity in lung cancer. Turning to the study itself: The count of detected beta-chain sequences consistently exceeded that of alpha-chain sequences.

Every TCR cDNA molecule carried a tag that served as a unique molecular identifier. One entry per CDR3 protein results from TCRdb running MiXCR on the 5' RACE reads. The repertoire holds about 12,000 distinct CDR3 sequences, with 5.5% to 7.5% as singletons. This clonotype was seen repeatedly, ten times or more. This beta chain turned up in a library designed for alpha chains; as an off-target read, its abundance says little. Time point specified: sample taken at primary tumor resection. Sequencing covered unsorted whole RNA taken from tumor, nontumor lung or frozen PBMC. Samples came from roughly 72 TRACERx patients with untreated early-stage lung cancer. This CDR3 has 14 amino acids. From germline, CDR1 is SGHNT and CDR2 YYREEE (reference sequence). Trimming shortened V by 4 bases and J by 1 base, and 11 bases separated the two germline ends.

Sample: normal lung tissue next to the tumor, taken at surgery. The receptor's source is a male donor with early-stage non-small cell lung cancer. The chain recombines TRBV5-4 with TRBJ1-1, with no clear D. Written as DNA, the CDR3 is TGTGCCAGCAGCCCACTGGAGGAGAACACTGAAGCTTTCTTT. Its translation: CASSPLEENTEAFF.